The 10 T cell receptor beta chains reported below all come from one sample, sequenced in a study of T cell clonotyping in hematopoietic cell transplantation (dated by TCRdb to about 2021). The method was the immunoSEQ multiplex PCR assay. What TCRdb holds here is the immuneACCESS table cut down to in-frame rearrangements. Part of the clones is not present; checked against another copy, under half of the missing clones reflect an unresolved V gene, and the others are unexplained. For this sample there are about 69,000 clones; 90% to 95% appear just once. The ten largest make up 1.5% to 2% of the sample. Sequencing used peripheral blood mononuclear cells. These receptors came from a man in his fifties or sixties in good health. Some clones in this sample may be carry-over from other donors' samples.

This clone has just a few counts. The rearrangement uses TRBV10-1 and TRBJ2-7, with no clear D. The germline V and J ends were trimmed by 3 bases and 4 bases, with 4 bases remaining between them. The CDR3 runs to 11 residues. Per germline, CDR1 WNHNN and CDR2 SYGVQD (reference sequence). CDR3 loop: CASSDRYEQYF. The CDR3 DNA sequence: TGCGCCAGCAGTGACAGGTACGAGCAGTACTTC.

The chain links TRBV5-1 to TRBJ2-1, with TRBD2 identical over 9 bases. J was trimmed by 1 base and V by 4 bases; bases with no gene match: 3. CDR3 size: 15 residues. Germline CDR1 and CDR2: SGHRS and YFSETQ. CDR3 residues: CASSLLAGSYNEQFF. CDR3 sequence (DNA): TGCGCCAGCAGCCTTCTAGCGGGATCCTACAATGAGCAGTTCTTC.

This clone came up once. The V and J genes are TRBV6-6 and TRBJ1-2; D is uncertain. The ends were cut back, 4 bases at V and 8 bases at J, with 8 bases in the middle. The CDR3 consists of 11 residues. Germline CDR1 reads MNHNY; CDR2 reads SVGAGI (reference sequence). The CDR3 coding sequence is TGTGCCAGCAGTTGGGCAACAGGCTACACCTTC. It specifies CASSWATGYTF.

The chain employs TRBV9 and TRBJ1-3; maybe TRBD1 (5 bases). CDR1 is SGDLS, CDR2 YYNGEE, per germline. The CDR3 consists of 16 residues. V was cut by 3 bases and J by 4 bases, with 17 bases left in between. This CDR3 reads CASSARMKGPGNTIYF. The DNA for the CDR3 is TGTGCCAGCAGCGCCCGGATGAAGGGACCAGGAAACACCATATATTTT.

This chain joins TRBV19 and TRBJ2-7; D might be TRBD2 (6 bases). Trimming pared 4 bases from V and 7 bases from J, leaving 20 bases between. Germline loops: CDR1 LNHDA, CDR2 SQIVND (reference sequence). The CDR3 is 15 residues long. CDR3 in DNA: TGTGCCAGTAGTAGCCTGGGCGGGGCCTGGGAAGAGCAGTACTTC. This gives the protein CASSSLGGAWEEQYF.

The rearrangement links TRBV5-4 to TRBJ1-1; 7 bases fit TRBD1. The CDR3 is made up of 16 amino acids. Trimming at V came to 9 bases and at J to 1 base, leaving 15 bases not matched to a gene. Germline V gene lookup returns CDR1 SGHNT and CDR2 YYREEE (reference sequence). For the CDR3, the DNA is TGTGCCACCAATTCAGGAGGGGGCGCGGGGAACACTGAAGCTTTCTTT. It codes for CATNSGGGAGNTEAFF. Drawing the rest from reference TRBV5-4 and TRBJ1-1, the complete variable domain is ETGVTQSPTHLIKTRGQQVTLRCSSQSGHNTVSWYQQALGQGPQFIFQYYREEENGRGNFPPRFSGLQFPNYSSELNVNALELDDSALYLCATNSGGGAGNTEAFFGQGTRLTVV.

The CDR3 coding sequence is TGTGCCAGCAGCTCTTGGACAGGCAGCGGAGATACGCAGTATTTT. Translating it yields CASSSWTGSGDTQYF. This chain joins TRBV7-9 and TRBJ2-3, with 7 nucleotides matching TRBD1. Germline V CDR1 and CDR2: SEHNR, FQNEAQ (reference sequence). The CDR3 contains 15 residues. Trimming at V came to 4 bases and at J to 5 bases, leaving 9 bases not matched to a gene.

This clone was recorded only once. The chain links TRBV30 to TRBJ2-7; TRBD2 matches 8 bases. Germline V gene sequence: CDR1 GTSNPN, CDR2 SVGIG (reference sequence). V was pared by 2 bases and J by 2 bases, with 8 bases of the junction left unmatched. The CDR3 extends over 15 amino acids. Written as DNA, the CDR3 is TGTGCCTGGAGTATACCGGGACTAGGGACCTACGAGCAGTACTTC. Protein sequence: CAWSIPGLGTYEQYF. Supplemented by reference TRBV30 and TRBJ2-7, the full variable domain reads SQTIHQWPATLVQPVGSPLSLECTVEGTSNPNLYWYRQAAGRGLQLLFYSVGIGQISSEVPQNLSASRPQDRQFILSSKKLLLSDSGFYLCAWSIPGLGTYEQYFGPGTRLTVT.

V gene TRBV27 combines with J gene TRBJ2-5, with 13 bases aligning to TRBD2. In germline, CDR1 is MNHEY, CDR2 SMNVEV (reference sequence). The V gene end was trimmed by 3 bases and the J gene end by 9 bases; junction bases not matched to a gene: 10. The CDR3 is 16 residues long. As DNA, the CDR3 is TGTGCCAGCAGTTTCACTACTAGCGGGAGGGCCCGGGCCCAGTACTTC. Amino acids: CASSFTTSGRARAQYF.

V gene TRBV28 combines with J gene TRBJ2-7, with 7 bases lining up with TRBD2. This CDR3 is built from 14 residues. The ends lost 4 bases at V and 3 bases at J; junction bases unmatched: 6. The germline CDR1 and CDR2 sequences are MDHEN and SYDVKM. CDR3 coding DNA: TGTGCCAGCAGTTCGCCTAGCGGACACTACGAGCAGTACTTC. This sequence encodes CASSSPSGHYEQYF. Together with reference TRBV28 and TRBJ2-7, the CDR3 gives the full variable domain: DVKVTQSSRYLVKRTGEKVFLECVQDMDHENMFWYRQDPGLGLRLIYFSYDVKMKEKGDIPEGYSVSREKKERFSLILESASTNQTSMYLCASSSPSGHYEQYFGPGTRLTVT.